Sequencing of this TCR beta chain was carried out in a study of blood T cell repertoires in COVID-19. Study overall: Whether acute or convalescent, the COVID-19 samples came from the United States, Italy and Spain.

Per the original data handling: Quantification of nucleated cells was approximated via reference gene primer amplification. Libraries were prepared by immunoSEQ multiplex PCR; TCRdb keeps only in-frame clonotypes and omits some of them. That table gives V, J and clone size, and the DNA gave D and trimming. The top ten clones hold about 20% of a sample with around 150,000 clones, almost 85% of them seen once. This CDR3 is built from 14 residues. CDR1 is SNHLY, CDR2 FYNNEI, per germline. The trim removed 7 bases at V and 4 bases at J, leaving 5 bases unmatched. This TCR was recovered from a woman of 80 years or more with acute or convalescent COVID-19. The V call is TRBV2, the J call TRBJ2-7; 12 bases agree with TRBD2. Sequenced sample: peripheral blood. The CDR3, as DNA: TGTGCCAGCACCAACGGACTAGCGGGGTACGAGCAGTACTTC. It translates to CASTNGLAGYEQYF.